This T cell receptor beta chain was sequenced in a study of T cell responses to AZD1222 COVID-19 vaccine. Sequenced by immunoSEQ multiplex PCR; TCRdb stores in-frame clones only, minus some. Of roughly 150,000 clones detected, approximately 90% appear once; the ten largest clones hold approximately 1.4%. The V gene's germline CDR1 is SGHTA and CDR2 FQGTGA. V was cut by 5 bases and J by 3 bases, with 8 bases left in between. The CDR3 covers 13 residues. This material consisted of peripheral blood, taken on day 0 of AZD1222 vaccination. J is TRBJ1-5 and V is TRBV7-3; D gene ambiguous. The receptor was isolated from an adult in good health. CDR3 DNA sequence: TGTGCCAGCAGCCTCGAAGCCAATCAGCCCCAGCATTTT. Protein sequence: CASSLEANQPQHF.